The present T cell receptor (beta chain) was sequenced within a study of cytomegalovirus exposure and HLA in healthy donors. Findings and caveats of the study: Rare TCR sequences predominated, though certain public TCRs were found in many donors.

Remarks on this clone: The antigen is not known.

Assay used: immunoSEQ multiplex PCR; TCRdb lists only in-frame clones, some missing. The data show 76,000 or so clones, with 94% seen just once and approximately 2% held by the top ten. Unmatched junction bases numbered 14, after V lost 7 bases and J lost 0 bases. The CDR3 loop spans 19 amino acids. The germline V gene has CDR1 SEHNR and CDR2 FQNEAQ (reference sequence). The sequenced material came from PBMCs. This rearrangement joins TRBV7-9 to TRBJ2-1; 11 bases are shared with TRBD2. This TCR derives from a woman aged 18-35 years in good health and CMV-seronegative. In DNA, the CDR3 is TGTGCCAGCAACACCGGGGGACTAGCGGTTAAGAGCTCCTACAATGAGCAGTTCTTC. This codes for CASNTGGLAVKSSYNEQFF.